The 31 T cell receptor beta chains below all came from one sample that was sequenced in a study of OX40 agonist ivuxolimab in advanced cancers. TCRdb's table, derived via immunoSEQ multiplex PCR, lists solely in-frame clones and lacks some. The table has fewer than 65,000 clones, 75% to 90% seen once; the top ten hold 0.55% to 0.6%. The sequenced sample was CD4+ or CD8+ T cells sorted from blood, obtained in a trial of the OX40 agonist ivuxolimab. These receptors originate from an adult with an advanced solid tumor such as melanoma, head and neck, liver or kidney cancer.

The chain has TRBV6-1 and TRBJ1-1, with D unresolved. Trimming cost V 6 bases and J 5 bases, with 7 bases left between them. The CDR3 extends over 11 amino acids. Looked up from germline, CDR1 is MNHNS and CDR2 is SASEGT. The CDR3: CASSPRTEAFF. Here the CDR3 DNA reads TGTGCCAGCAGCCCCCGGACTGAAGCTTTCTTT.

The chain uses TRBV7-8 and TRBJ2-1, with D possibly matching TRBD2 (6 bases). This CDR3 has 16 amino acids. Germline CDR1 SGHVS, CDR2 FQNEAQ. Trimming shortened V by 7 bases and J by 0 bases, and 16 bases separated the two germline ends. Here the CDR3 DNA reads TGTGCCAGCACTCCCCCCCGGGGGAGCTCCTACAATGAGCAGTTCTTC. Encoded protein: CASTPPRGSSYNEQFF.

CDR3 sequence (DNA): TGCGCCAGCAGCCAAGCCGGACTAGTCCGCAATGAGCAGTTCTTC. Its protein is CASSQAGLVRNEQFF. The chain is built from TRBV4-3 and TRBJ2-1, with 7 bases identical to TRBD2. Germline V lookup: CDR1 LGHNA, CDR2 YSLEER. The V segment lost 1 base and the J segment 6 bases; nucleotides outside the gene matches: 6. This CDR3 comprises 15 residues.

V usage is TRBV28 and J usage is TRBJ2-7; 7 bases fit TRBD2. Looked up from germline, CDR1 is MDHEN and CDR2 is SYDVKM. This CDR3 spans 14 amino acids. With V trimmed by 3 bases and J by 2 bases, 4 bases remained unmatched. CDR3: CASSFKAGAYEQYF. CDR3 DNA: TGTGCCAGCAGTTTTAAGGCGGGAGCCTACGAGCAGTACTTC.

The chain has TRBV28 and TRBJ2-3; the D is unclear. Germline V gene data show CDR1 as MDHEN and CDR2 as SYDVKM. The CDR3 spans 16 residues. Trimming took 5 bases from V and 1 from J, leaving 16 bases between them. In DNA, the CDR3 is TGTGCCAGCAGTCCCGGAACACGAAGGGGCACAGATACGCAGTATTTT. Amino acids: CASSPGTRRGTDTQYF.

V gene TRBV18 combines with J gene TRBJ1-3, with 7 bases fitting TRBD1. CDR1 and CDR2 (germline): KGHSH, LQKENI. The J segment lost 0 bases and the V segment lost 3 bases, leaving 8 bases of the junction unmatched. This CDR3 has 17 residues. The CDR3 DNA reads as TGTGCCAGCTCACCTCAAAACAGGGGCATCTCTGGAAACACCATATATTTT. Its translation is CASSPQNRGISGNTIYF. The whole variable domain, filled in from reference TRBV18 and TRBJ1-3, reads NAGVMQNPRHLVRRRGQEARLRCSPMKGHSHVYWYRQLPEEGLKFMVYLQKENIIDESGMPKERFSAEFPKEGPSILRIQQVVRGDSAAYFCASSPQNRGISGNTIYFGEGSWLTVV.

The chain employs TRBV4-1 and TRBJ1-4; D might be TRBD1 (6 bases). The germline CDR1 and CDR2 sequences are MGHRA and YSYEKL. V shed 0 bases and J shed 2 bases, with 7 bases lying between them. The CDR3 has 15 amino acids. The CDR3 region has the DNA TGCGCCAGCAGCCAAGAAACAGGGACTAATGAAAAACTGTTTTTT. Protein sequence: CASSQETGTNEKLFF.

V usage is TRBV7-2 and J usage is TRBJ1-2, with 9 bases aligning to TRBD1. Trimming cost V 4 bases and J 4 bases; bases outside gene matches: 7. The CDR3 sequence is 15 residues long. Germline CDR1 SGHTA, CDR2 FQGNSA. The chain's CDR3 is CASSSPGQGLYGYTF. The CDR3 DNA reads TGTGCCAGCAGCTCACCGGGACAGGGCCTCTATGGCTACACCTTC. The full variable domain, completed using reference TRBV7-2 and TRBJ1-2, is GAGVSQSPSNKVTEKGKDVELRCDPISGHTALYWYRQSLGQGLEFLIYFQGNSAPDKSGLPSDRFSAERTGGSVSTLTIQRTQQEDSAVYLCASSSPGQGLYGYTFGSGTRLTVV.

Only one count was recorded for this clone. The chain recombines TRBV29-1 with TRBJ1-3; D is unclear. V gave up 4 bases and J gave up 4 bases, with 5 bases separating them. The CDR3 totals 11 residues. Germline CDR1 is SQVTM and CDR2 is ANQGSEA. The CDR3 region is CSVADGNTIYF. DNA for the CDR3: TGCAGCGTTGCCGACGGAAACACCATATATTTT. Filled out from reference TRBV29-1 and TRBJ1-3, the complete variable domain reads SAVISQKPSRDICQRGTSLTIQCQVDSQVTMMFWYRQQPGQSLTLIATANQGSEATYESGFVIDKFPISRPNLTFSTLTVSNMSPEDSSIYLCSVADGNTIYFGEGSWLTVV.

This chain joins TRBV11-2 and TRBJ2-1; 7 bases are shared with TRBD2. CDR1 is SGHAT and CDR2 is FQNNGV in the germline V gene. V lost 8 bases to trimming and J lost 3 bases; unmatched junction nucleotides: 10. The length of the CDR3 is 15 residues. CDR3 amino acids: CASALTGGLYNEQFF. The CDR3 nucleotides read TGTGCCAGCGCCCTAACGGGAGGTCTCTACAATGAGCAGTTCTTC.

The rearrangement links TRBV6-5 to TRBJ1-1; maybe TRBD1 (5 bases). The CDR3 is made up of 14 amino acids. Between the trimmed V and J ends, which lost 7 bases and 4 bases, there was a span of 16 bases. From germline, CDR1 is MNHEY and CDR2 SVGAGI. The CDR3 DNA follows: TGTGCCAGCAAGAACCTCAGGGAAGGCACTGAAGCTTTCTTT. Protein sequence: CASKNLREGTEAFF.

The V gene is TRBV6-5, the J gene TRBJ2-2; the D is unclear. Germline V gene sequence: CDR1 MNHEY, CDR2 SVGAGI. The length of the CDR3 is 14 residues. With 4 bases removed from V and 3 bases from J, the gap between germline ends came to 9 bases. The CDR3 DNA follows: TGTGCCAGCAGTTTCAGTCGGGACACCGGGGAGCTGTTTTTT. Translation gives CASSFSRDTGELFF.

The rearrangement uses TRBV11-2 and TRBJ2-1; a weak D match, TRBD2 (5 bases). The CDR3 runs to 13 residues. V was shortened by 1 base and J by 8 bases, with 9 bases between the two germline ends. The germline CDR1 and CDR2 sequences are SGHAT and FQNNGV. Written as DNA, the CDR3 is TGTGCCAGCAGCTTAGGGACTTCCTATGAGCAGTTCTTC. This gives the protein CASSLGTSYEQFF.

V usage is TRBV10-3 and J usage is TRBJ2-1, with TRBD2 identical over 8 bases. The trim removed 11 bases at V and 9 bases at J, leaving 18 bases unmatched. The CDR3 sequence is 15 residues long. Germline CDR1 and CDR2: ENHRY and SYGVKD. CDR3 in DNA: TGTGCCTCCCGAGGCGTAACGGGGGGGCCCGGTGAGCAGTTCTTC. The encoded protein is CASRGVTGGPGEQFF.

This rearrangement joins TRBV30 to TRBJ2-5, with 9 bases identical to TRBD1. Unmatched junction bases numbered 0, after V lost 1 base and J lost 3 bases. This CDR3 spans 13 amino acids. CDR1 is GTSNPN and CDR2 is SVGIG in the germline V gene (reference sequence). The CDR3 protein is CAWSGQGEETQYF. The CDR3 DNA reads TGTGCCTGGAGTGGACAGGGGGAAGAGACCCAGTACTTC.

The rearrangement uses TRBV6-1 and TRBJ2-1; 10 bases are shared with TRBD2. V shed 6 bases, J shed 5 bases, and the junction held 7 bases outside the gene matches. The CDR3 is 15 amino acids. Germline V lookup: CDR1 MNHNS, CDR2 SASEGT. The CDR3 spells CASRALAGSDNEQFF. CDR3 DNA: TGTGCCAGCAGGGCACTAGCGGGGTCGGACAATGAGCAGTTCTTC.

This sequence joins TRBV19 and TRBJ1-6; D is undetermined. V was cut by 5 bases and J by 10 bases, with 21 bases left in between. Germline CDR1 LNHDA, CDR2 SQIVND (reference sequence). The CDR3 runs 16 residues. Written as DNA, the CDR3 is TGTGCCAGTAGTTCATTCAGCTCACCGGTGGAATCACCCCTCCACTTT. Encoded protein: CASSSFSSPVESPLHF.

The V gene is TRBV7-9, the J gene TRBJ2-1; D gene uncertain. V was trimmed by 2 bases and J by 6 bases, leaving 8 bases between them. The length of the CDR3 is 13 residues. Germline loops: CDR1 SEHNR, CDR2 FQNEAQ (reference sequence). The CDR3 is CASSLIVGNEQFF. CDR3 coding DNA: TGTGCCAGCAGCTTAATTGTGGGCAATGAGCAGTTCTTC.

This chain joins TRBV18 and TRBJ2-5, with D possibly TRBD1 on 7 matching bases. This CDR3 is 15 amino acids long. CDR1 and CDR2 (germline): KGHSH, LQKENI. V lost 5 bases and J 5 bases, leaving 18 bases between the germline ends. The CDR3 DNA is TGTGCCAGCTCATTGACAGGGCCCGGAGGGGAGACCCAGTACTTC. This codes for CASSLTGPGGETQYF.

The chain carries TRBV7-9 and TRBJ2-7, with D possibly matching TRBD1 (5 bases). V was trimmed by 1 base and J by 5 bases, leaving 9 bases between them. CDR3 length: 13 residues. Germline lookup yields CDR1 SEHNR and CDR2 FQNEAQ (reference sequence). This CDR3 reads CASSLEQANEQYF. The DNA for the CDR3 is TGTGCCAGCAGCTTAGAACAGGCCAACGAGCAGTACTTC.

This chain links TRBV5-1 with TRBJ1-1, with 7 bases matching TRBD1. The CDR3 contains 14 residues. Germline CDR1 reads SGHRS; CDR2 reads YFSETQ. The V gene end was trimmed by 4 bases and the J gene end by 3 bases; junction bases not matched to a gene: 6. The CDR3 bases are TGCGCCAGCAGCGCACAGGGGCCGGACACTGAAGCTTTCTTT. This codes for CASSAQGPDTEAFF. The variable domain in full, completed from reference TRBV5-1 and TRBJ1-1, reads KAGVTQTPRYLIKTRGQQVTLSCSPISGHRSVSWYQQTPGQGLQFLFEYFSETQRNKGNFPGRFSGRQFSNSRSEMNVSTLELGDSALYLCASSAQGPDTEAFFGQGTRLTVV.

The chain has TRBV7-2 and TRBJ2-2; perhaps TRBD2 as D (5 bases). V was clipped by 4 bases and J by 2 bases, with 8 bases between them. The CDR3 length is 14 residues. The germline gives CDR1 SGHTA, CDR2 FQGNSA. CDR3 bases: TGTGCCAGCAGCTGGGGAGTAAACACCGGGGAGCTGTTTTTT. Protein: CASSWGVNTGELFF.

CDR3 sequence reads: CASSVGTGGEYEQYF. The CDR3 DNA reads TGTGCCAGCAGCGTTGGGACAGGGGGCGAGTACGAGCAGTACTTC. V is TRBV9 and J is TRBJ2-7; 12 nucleotides align to TRBD1. The V gene end was trimmed by 2 bases and the J gene end by 4 bases; junction bases not matched to a gene: 4. CDR1 and CDR2 (germline): SGDLS, YYNGEE. CDR3 length equals 15 residues.

The CDR3 loop reads CASSFSGPQETQYF. The DNA of the CDR3 is TGTGCCAGCAGTTTCTCCGGACCCCAAGAGACCCAGTACTTC. The V call is TRBV27, the J call TRBJ2-5; D unresolved. CDR1 is MNHEY and CDR2 is SMNVEV in the germline V gene (reference sequence). The CDR3 has 14 residues. Trimming removed 3 bases at V and 1 base at J, with 9 bases between.

The rearrangement links TRBV7-3 to TRBJ2-7, with TRBD2 matching over 7 bases. The CDR3 loop spans 13 amino acids. CDR1 and CDR2 from the germline V gene are SGHTA and FQGTGA. The V gene end was trimmed by 2 bases and the J gene end by 7 bases; junction bases not matched to a gene: 5. The CDR3 region has the DNA TGTGCCAGCAGCTTAGCGGCAGCGGGGGAGCAGTACTTC. Its protein product is CASSLAAAGEQYF.

Only a few counts were recorded for this clone. The J gene is TRBJ1-6, the V gene TRBV6-1, with D maybe TRBD1 (6 bases). The germline V gene has CDR1 MNHNS and CDR2 SASEGT. The length of the CDR3 is 15 residues. The germline V and J ends were trimmed by 2 bases and 7 bases, with 12 bases remaining between them. The chain's CDR3 is CASSESTGRNSPLHF. CDR3 DNA sequence: TGTGCCAGCAGTGAAAGTACAGGGAGGAATTCACCCCTCCACTTT.

V is TRBV5-1 and J is TRBJ1-1; the D is unclear. Deletions cut 6 bases from V and 3 bases from J, with 12 bases between. The germline V gene has CDR1 SGHRS and CDR2 YFSETQ. The CDR3 spans 13 residues. The CDR3 here is CASTRTSDTEAFF. The CDR3 bases are TGCGCCAGCACCCGGACCTCGGACACTGAAGCTTTCTTT.

The gene calls are TRBV5-4 and TRBJ2-3; 8 bases fit TRBD2. CDR1 and CDR2 from the germline V gene are SGHNT and YYREEE (reference sequence). V gave up 6 bases and J gave up 6 bases; unmatched junction bases: 9. This CDR3 contains 14 residues. The CDR3 sequence is CASNRGGGGDTQYF. CDR3 coding DNA: TGTGCCAGCAACCGGGGGGGAGGAGGCGATACGCAGTATTTT.

This chain links TRBV5-4 with TRBJ2-2, with D hard to call. The CDR3 covers 13 residues. V was pared by 0 bases and J by 6 bases, with 6 bases between. Germline CDR1 SGHNT, CDR2 YYREEE (reference sequence). In DNA, the CDR3 is TGTGCCAGCAGCTTGGAGGTAGCCGGGGAGCTGTTTTTT. It translates to CASSLEVAGELFF. Combining the CDR3 with reference TRBV5-4 and TRBJ2-2 gives the whole variable domain ETGVTQSPTHLIKTRGQQVTLRCSSQSGHNTVSWYQQALGQGPQFIFQYYREEENGRGNFPPRFSGLQFPNYSSELNVNALELDDSALYLCASSLEVAGELFFGEGSRLTVL.

V and J are TRBV5-1 and TRBJ2-3, with D perhaps TRBD1 (6 bases). Germline CDR1 SGHRS, CDR2 YFSETQ. CDR3 length: 15 residues. V lost 2 bases and J lost 4, with 14 bases in between. The CDR3, as DNA: TGCGCCAGCAGCTTCGGGCAGGGGAAGTCAGATACGCAGTATTTT. It is translated as CASSFGQGKSDTQYF.

This clone was detected only a few times. The CDR3 sequence: CASSSSGRAGELFF. CDR3 coding DNA: TGCGCCAGCAGCTCAAGCGGGAGGGCCGGGGAGCTGTTTTTT. The rearrangement uses TRBV5-1 and TRBJ2-2; 10 bases are shared with TRBD2. From germline, CDR1 is SGHRS and CDR2 YFSETQ. J lost 6 bases, V lost 3 bases, and 2 bases had no gene match. The CDR3 runs 14 residues.